The 17 T cell receptor beta chains presented below share a single source sample, sequenced in a study of blood T cell repertoires in COVID-19. Sequencing used immunoSEQ multiplex PCR; TCRdb keeps in-frame clones, though not all of them. Of about 21,000 clones listed, around 79% are singletons. The sample taken for sequencing was peripheral blood. The receptors were sampled from a man of 80 years or more with acute or convalescent COVID-19.

This clone was picked up one time. V is TRBV10-3 and J is TRBJ1-1; D is possibly TRBD1 (5 bases). CDR3 size: 13 residues. Germline V gene lookup returns CDR1 ENHRY and CDR2 SYGVKD. V lost 6 bases, J lost 1 base, and 9 bases lay in between. The CDR3 nucleotides are TGTGCCATCAGCCAGGGTGCGAACACTGAAGCTTTCTTT. Encoded protein: CAISQGANTEAFF.

The rearrangement joins TRBV18 to TRBJ2-7; D is perhaps TRBD2 (6 bases). This CDR3 spans 16 amino acids. V shed 6 bases and J shed 1 base, with 19 bases lying between them. The V gene's germline CDR1 is KGHSH and CDR2 LQKENI. CDR3: CASSRAGGSASYEQYF. CDR3 sequence (DNA): TGTGCCAGCTCGCGGGCCGGAGGGAGTGCGTCCTACGAGCAGTACTTC.

The CDR3 sequence: CASSVEDTGELFF. CDR3 bases: TGTGCCAGCAGCGTCGAGGACACCGGGGAGCTGTTTTTT. The chain joins TRBV9 to TRBJ2-2; D uncertain. Germline CDR1 reads SGDLS; CDR2 reads YYNGEE. This CDR3 contains 13 residues. Between the trimmed V and J ends, which lost 2 bases and 3 bases, there was a span of 5 bases.

The rearrangement uses TRBV18 and TRBJ2-1; D is uncertain. Germline CDR1 KGHSH, CDR2 LQKENI. V shed 5 bases and J shed 5 bases, with 4 bases lying between them. The CDR3 loop spans 11 amino acids. In DNA, the CDR3 is TGTGCCAGCTCAGCGAACAATGAGCAGTTCTTC. Its translation: CASSANNEQFF.

V gene TRBV27 combines with J gene TRBJ2-7; 10 bases map to TRBD1. Germline-derived CDR1 and CDR2 are MNHEY and SMNVEV (reference sequence). With V trimmed by 6 bases and J by 3 bases, 2 bases remained unmatched. This CDR3 comprises 13 residues. In nucleotides, the CDR3 is TGTGCCAGCAGCTGGGACAGGGGCTACGAGCAGTACTTC. Translation gives CASSWDRGYEQYF.

The chain uses TRBV11-2 and TRBJ1-2, with a possible D match to TRBD1 (5 bases). The germline V gene encodes CDR1 SGHAT and CDR2 FQNNGV. Trimming shortened V by 2 bases and J by 4 bases, and 14 bases separated the two germline ends. The CDR3 has 15 amino acids. This CDR3 is CASSLRSQGSYGYTF. Here the CDR3 DNA reads TGTGCCAGCAGCTTAAGGAGCCAGGGAAGCTATGGCTACACCTTC.

J is TRBJ1-2 and V is TRBV30, with D perhaps TRBD1 (5 bases). The CDR3 spans 13 residues. Trimming took off 3 bases at V and 2 bases at J, with 10 bases between the two ends. Germline CDR1 GTSNPN, CDR2 SVGIG (reference sequence). The CDR3 DNA reads TGTGCCTGGAGGACACAGGAGAACTATGGCTACACCTTC. This gives the protein CAWRTQENYGYTF.

The chain carries TRBV6-2 or TRBV6-3 and TRBJ1-1, with 7 bases aligning to TRBD1. The trim removed 1 base at V and 0 bases at J, leaving 5 bases unmatched. Germline CDR1 MNHEY, CDR2 SVGEGT. CDR3 length equals 16 residues. CDR3 residues: CASSYFAGQMNTEAFF. CDR3 in DNA: TGTGCCAGCAGTTACTTTGCGGGACAGATGAACACTGAAGCTTTCTTT.

The chain couples TRBV27 to TRBJ2-7; 9 nucleotides agree with TRBD2. Germline CDR1 and CDR2: MNHEY and SMNVEV (reference sequence). The CDR3 sequence is 13 residues long. V lost 5 bases, J lost 3 bases, and 2 bases stayed unmatched. CDR3 coding DNA: TGTGCCAGCAGTCGAGCGGGAGGCTACGAGCAGTACGTC. Its translation: CASSRAGGYEQYV.

The chain couples TRBV28 to TRBJ1-4; 11 bases align to TRBD1. The CDR3 is 15 amino acids. Unmatched junction bases numbered 7, after V lost 6 bases and J lost 7 bases. Germline loops: CDR1 MDHEN, CDR2 SYDVKM. CDR3 amino acids: CASRIGGQGGEKLFF. The CDR3 region has the DNA TGTGCCAGCAGAATAGGGGGACAGGGGGGTGAAAAACTGTTTTTT.

This sequence joins TRBV11-2 and TRBJ2-1; the match to TRBD2 covers 10 bases. The J segment lost 8 bases and the V segment lost 10 bases, leaving 11 bases of the junction unmatched. Germline V CDR1 and CDR2: SGHAT, FQNNGV. The CDR3 runs to 14 residues. For the CDR3, the DNA is TGTGCCATCGGGAGGGCTAGCGGGAGACATGAGCAGTTCTTC. It yields the protein CAIGRASGRHEQFF.

The chain is built from TRBV6-6 and TRBJ2-1, with 11 bases that match TRBD2. This CDR3 spans 15 amino acids. V lost 5 bases, J lost 3 bases, and 3 bases stayed unmatched. Germline V gives CDR1 MNHNY, CDR2 SVGAGI (reference sequence). This chain's CDR3 is CASSGTSGNYNEQFF. DNA for the CDR3: TGTGCCAGCAGTGGGACTAGCGGAAACTACAATGAGCAGTTCTTC.

The J gene is TRBJ1-2, the V gene TRBV20-1; no firm D call. Germline CDR1 and CDR2: DFQATT and SNEGSKA (reference sequence). This CDR3 contains 11 residues. V lost 6 bases to trimming and J lost 13 bases, with 18 bases between them. In DNA form, the CDR3 reads TGCAGTGCCCAAGCAGTACGGCCGGGCACCTTC. This sequence encodes CSAQAVRPGTF.

V is TRBV18 and J is TRBJ2-5; tentative D call: TRBD1 (5 bases). V was clipped by 3 bases and J by 1 base, with 6 bases between them. Germline CDR1 KGHSH, CDR2 LQKENI. The CDR3 consists of 13 residues. The CDR3: CASSPDTQETQYF. The DNA of the CDR3 is TGTGCCAGCTCACCGGACACCCAAGAGACCCAGTACTTC.

This chain connects TRBV10-2 to TRBJ2-7; 12 bases fit TRBD2. Germline values: CDR1 WSHSY, CDR2 SAAADI. This CDR3 spans 14 amino acids. With V trimmed by 6 bases and J by 4 bases, 4 bases remained unmatched. In DNA, the CDR3 is TGCGCCAGCAGGGGACTAGCGGGTTCTTACGAGCAGTACGTC. Translation gives CASRGLAGSYEQYV.

The chain recombines TRBV7-9 with TRBJ2-1, with 8 bases lining up with TRBD2. In germline, CDR1 is SEHNR, CDR2 FQNEAQ (reference sequence). V lost 5 bases and J lost 2; bases outside the gene matches: 5. The CDR3 has 15 residues. CDR3 sequence: CASSQSGGAYNEQFF. Here the CDR3 DNA reads TGTGCCAGCAGCCAAAGCGGGGGAGCCTACAATGAGCAGTTCTTC.

The chain couples TRBV30 to TRBJ2-1; 8 nucleotides align to TRBD2. V shed 3 bases and J 5 bases; nucleotides not matched to a gene: 9. The germline V gene encodes CDR1 GTSNPN and CDR2 SVGIG (reference sequence). The CDR3 totals 15 residues. CDR3 loop: CAWRPSGSKNNEQFF. The DNA for the CDR3 is TGTGCCTGGAGGCCGAGCGGGAGCAAGAACAATGAGCAGTTCTTC.